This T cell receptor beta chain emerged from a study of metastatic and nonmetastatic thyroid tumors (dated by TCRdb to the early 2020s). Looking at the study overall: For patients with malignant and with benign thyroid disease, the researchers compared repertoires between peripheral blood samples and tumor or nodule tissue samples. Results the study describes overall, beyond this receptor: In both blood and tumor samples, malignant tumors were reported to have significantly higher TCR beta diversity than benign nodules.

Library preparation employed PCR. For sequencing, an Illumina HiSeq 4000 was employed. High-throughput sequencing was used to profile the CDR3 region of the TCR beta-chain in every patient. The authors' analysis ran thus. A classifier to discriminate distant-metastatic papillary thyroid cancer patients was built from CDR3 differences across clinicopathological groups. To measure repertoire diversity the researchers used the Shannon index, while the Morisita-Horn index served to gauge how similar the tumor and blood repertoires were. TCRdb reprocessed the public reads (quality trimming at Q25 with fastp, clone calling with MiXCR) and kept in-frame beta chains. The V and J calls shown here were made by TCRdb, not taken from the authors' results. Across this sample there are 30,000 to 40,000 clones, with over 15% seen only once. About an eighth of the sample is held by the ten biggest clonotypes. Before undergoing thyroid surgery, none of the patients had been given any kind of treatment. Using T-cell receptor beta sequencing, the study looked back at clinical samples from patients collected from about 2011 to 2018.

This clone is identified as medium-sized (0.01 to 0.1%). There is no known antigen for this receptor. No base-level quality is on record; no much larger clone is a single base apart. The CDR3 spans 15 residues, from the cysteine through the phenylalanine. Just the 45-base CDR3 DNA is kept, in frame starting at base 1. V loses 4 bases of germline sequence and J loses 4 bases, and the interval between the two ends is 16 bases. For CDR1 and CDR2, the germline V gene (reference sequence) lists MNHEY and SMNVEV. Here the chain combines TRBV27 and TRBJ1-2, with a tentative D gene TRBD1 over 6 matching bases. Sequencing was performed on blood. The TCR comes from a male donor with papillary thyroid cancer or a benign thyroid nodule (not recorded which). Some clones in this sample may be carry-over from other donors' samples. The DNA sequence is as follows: TGTGCCAGCAGTTCCCCGATACAGGGAGTCTATGGCTACACCTTC. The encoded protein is CASSSPIQGVYGYTF.